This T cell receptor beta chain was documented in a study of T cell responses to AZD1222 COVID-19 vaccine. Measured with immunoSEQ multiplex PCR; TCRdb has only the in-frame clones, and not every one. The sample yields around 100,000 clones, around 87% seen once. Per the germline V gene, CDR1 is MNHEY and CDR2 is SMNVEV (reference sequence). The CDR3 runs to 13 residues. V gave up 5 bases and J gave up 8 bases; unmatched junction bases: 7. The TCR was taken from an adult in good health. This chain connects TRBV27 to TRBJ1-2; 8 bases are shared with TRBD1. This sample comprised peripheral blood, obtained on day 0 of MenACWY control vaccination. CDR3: CASSPLTGVGYTF. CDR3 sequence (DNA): TGTGCCAGCAGTCCCCTGACAGGGGTCGGCTACACCTTC.